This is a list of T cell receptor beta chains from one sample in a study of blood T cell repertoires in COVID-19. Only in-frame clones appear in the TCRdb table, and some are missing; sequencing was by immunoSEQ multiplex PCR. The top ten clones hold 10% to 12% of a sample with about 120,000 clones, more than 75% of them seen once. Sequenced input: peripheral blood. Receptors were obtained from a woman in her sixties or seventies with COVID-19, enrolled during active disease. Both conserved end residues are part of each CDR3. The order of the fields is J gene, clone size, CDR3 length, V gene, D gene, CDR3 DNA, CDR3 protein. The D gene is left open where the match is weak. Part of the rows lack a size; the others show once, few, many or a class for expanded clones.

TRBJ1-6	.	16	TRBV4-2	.	TGTGCCAGCAGCCAAGAGGCAGGAAACTATAATTCACCCCTCCACTTT	CASSQEAGNYNSPLHF
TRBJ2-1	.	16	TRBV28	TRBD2	TGTGCCAGCAGTTTATTATCAGCGGGGGACTACAATGAGCAGTTCTTC	CASSLLSAGDYNEQFF
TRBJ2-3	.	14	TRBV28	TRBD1	TGTGCCAGCAGTTTAGGGACAGGGGTGGGTACGCAGTATTTT	CASSLGTGVGTQYF
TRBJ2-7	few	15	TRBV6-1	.	TGTGCCAGCAGTGAAGCGGGCACGTCAGCCTACGAGCAGTACTTC	CASSEAGTSAYEQYF
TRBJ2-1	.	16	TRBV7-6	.	TGTGCCAGCAGCGCCCCACAGGGGACGGGGGGGGATGAGCAGTTCTTC	CASSAPQGTGGDEQFF
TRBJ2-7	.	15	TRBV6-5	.	TGTGCCAGCAGGCCGGGATCCCTGAGGGTCTACGAGCAGTACTTC	CASRPGSLRVYEQYF
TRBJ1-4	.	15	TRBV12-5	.	TGTGCTAGTGGTTTGCCCGCGAGAACTAATGAAAAACTGTTTTTT	CASGLPARTNEKLFF
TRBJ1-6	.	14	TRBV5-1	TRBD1	TGCGCCAGCAGCTTGCAGGGGGTGAATTCACCCCTCCACTTT	CASSLQGVNSPLHF
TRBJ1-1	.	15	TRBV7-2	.	TGTGCCAGCAGCCCCATGGCGGGGATGAACACTGAAGCTTTCTTT	CASSPMAGMNTEAFF
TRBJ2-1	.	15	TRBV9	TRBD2	TGTGCCAGCAGCGTACTAGCGGAAACCTACAATGAGCAGTTCTTC	CASSVLAETYNEQFF
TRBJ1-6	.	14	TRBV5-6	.	TGTGCCAGCAGCTTGGACAGGGCCGATTCACCCCTCCACTTT	CASSLDRADSPLHF
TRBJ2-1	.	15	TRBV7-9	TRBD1	TGTGCCAGCAGCTTAGGGGACAGGATGTACAATGAGCAGTTCTTC	CASSLGDRMYNEQFF
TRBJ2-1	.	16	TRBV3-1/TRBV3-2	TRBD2	TGTGCCAGCAGCCATTTAGCGGGGGTGGGATACAATGAGCAGTTCTTC	CASSHLAGVGYNEQFF
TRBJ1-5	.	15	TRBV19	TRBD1	TGTGCCAGTAAGGGGACAGGGGCCACGAGGAGGCCCCAGCATTTT	CASKGTGATRRPQHF
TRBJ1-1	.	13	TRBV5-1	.	TGCGCCAGCAGCTTGGCTCCGAACACTGAAGCTTTCTTT	CASSLAPNTEAFF
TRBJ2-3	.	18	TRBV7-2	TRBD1	TGTGCCAGCAGCTTAACCGGGATACAGGGGCTTATCACAGATACGCAGTATTTT	CASSLTGIQGLITDTQYF
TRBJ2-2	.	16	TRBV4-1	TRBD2	TGCGCCAGCAGCCAAGTGACTAGCTTGAGTACCGGGGAGCTGTTTTTT	CASSQVTSLSTGELFF
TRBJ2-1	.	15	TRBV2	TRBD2	TGTGCCAGCAGTGCTCATTTGGCGGGGGGAGGTGAGCAGTTCTTC	CASSAHLAGGGEQFF
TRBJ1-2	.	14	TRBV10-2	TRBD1	TGCGCCAGCAGGGGGACAGGGCCCTTCTATGGCTACACCTTC	CASRGTGPFYGYTF
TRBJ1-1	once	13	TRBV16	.	TGTGCCAGCAGCCAGGGGCTCGAGCTTGAAGCTTTCTTT	CASSQGLELEAFF
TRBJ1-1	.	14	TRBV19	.	TGTGCCTCGAGCCTAACGGACAGTACGACTAAAGCTTTCTTT	CASSLTDSTTKAFF
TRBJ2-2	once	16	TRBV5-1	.	TGCGCCAGCAGCCGGGACCCAGCGGGCCTCGGCGGGGAGCTGTTTTTT	CASSRDPAGLGGELFF
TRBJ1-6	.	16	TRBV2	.	TGTGCCAGCAGTATGGGACTGAGGGCCAATAATTCACCCCTCCACTTT	CASSMGLRANNSPLHF
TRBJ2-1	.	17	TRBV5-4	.	TGTGCCAGCAGCTTGGGGAGCGGAGCGGGCGCCTACAATGAGCAGTTCTTC	CASSLGSGAGAYNEQFF
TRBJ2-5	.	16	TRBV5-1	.	TGCGCCAGCAGCTCCAGCAGGGGAGAGTGGCAAGAGACCCAGTACTTC	CASSSSRGEWQETQYF
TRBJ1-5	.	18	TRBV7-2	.	TGTGCCAGCAGCACTAGAGGTCGCGCAGAGTATAGCAATCAGCCCCAGCATTTT	CASSTRGRAEYSNQPQHF
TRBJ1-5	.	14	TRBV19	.	TGTGCCAGTACCCTCGGGGGGGTGCGTCAGCCCCAGCATTTT	CASTLGGVRQPQHF
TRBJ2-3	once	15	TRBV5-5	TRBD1	TGTGCCAGCAGCTCCCGGGACAGGCGAACAGATACGCAGTATTTT	CASSSRDRRTDTQYF
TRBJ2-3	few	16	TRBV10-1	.	TGCGCCAGCAGTGAGTCCGGTCTTTCGATCTCAGATACGCAGTATTTT	CASSESGLSISDTQYF
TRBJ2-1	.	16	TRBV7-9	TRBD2	TGTGCCAGCAGCCCCTTAGCGGGGGGGCTTTACAATGAGCAGTTCTTC	CASSPLAGGLYNEQFF